This T cell receptor beta chain appears in the sequencing data of a study of CD8 T cells in Susac syndrome (dated by TCRdb to the late 2010s). Regarding the study in general: Whether CD8+ T cell activation and differentiation in Susac syndrome was antigen driven was tested using repertoire sequencing. What the authors observed across the whole study: The TCR sequencing and HLA analysis was acknowledged to have included a relatively small number of individuals.

Peripheral blood CD8+ and CD4+ T cells from healthy donors, Susac syndrome patients and multiple sclerosis patients were profiled by high-throughput TCR beta sequencing. Treatment-naive patients with stable or active relapsing-remitting disease fulfilling revised McDonald criteria were used as multiple sclerosis controls. Bulk CD8+ and CD4+ T cells were purified by magnetic negative isolation, while CD8+ TEMRA cells were enriched using FACS. Blood was drawn into EDTA tubes, processed within 24 hours, and PBMCs were isolated by density gradient centrifugation. PBMCs destined for TCR sequencing were cryopreserved in liquid nitrogen and later thawed in a 37 °C water bath. A purity of at least 90% was achieved for sorted or isolated CD4+, CD8+ and CD8+ TEMRA cells. In the case of this clonotype: There is no known antigen for this receptor. Base qualities are not at hand, and no much larger clone is one base apart.

RNA was extracted with the RNeasy kit and roughly 0.5 to 1 ug was reverse transcribed using random hexamers. TCR beta CDR3 regions were amplified with the immunoSEQ multiplex PCR assay covering 54 Vbeta and 13 Jbeta segments. Bias from PCR amplification was corrected by using a synthetic template baseline for primer optimization and for computational correction. Under the source paper's analysis protocol: Reads were assigned to V, D and J genes according to IMGT and analyzed in immunoSEQ Analyzer, with only productive sequences retained. To calculate clonality, Shannon entropy was normalized by log2 of the number of productive unique sequences and then subtracted from one. Public and private clones were assessed among the 100 most prevalent clones of each patient and control. Clones were defined as Susac-specific if absent from the healthy and MS cohorts, from over a thousand published viral clones and from other ImmuneACCESS disease sequences. The public reads were reanalyzed by TCRdb: fastp trimming at Q25, MiXCR alignment, in-frame beta chains only. Every distinct CDR3 protein forms one entry, paired with its most common genes and DNA. TCRdb, rather than the study authors, made the V and J calls. The sample table lists around 180,000 distinct CDR3 sequences, over 85% of them with a count of one. The ten largest clones add up to roughly 0.1% of the sample.

The CDR3, cysteine through phenylalanine, is 14 amino acids long. This entry keeps only the CDR3 DNA: 42 bases, framed from base 1. Cut back by 4 bases and 2 bases, the V and J ends lie 11 bases apart. The germline V gene yields SGHAT for CDR1 and FQNNGV for CDR2. The TCR comes from a human donor with multiple sclerosis. The sample was CD4+ T cells from PBMCs. The rearranged chain carries TRBV11-2 and TRBJ1-2; perhaps TRBD1 is the D gene, with 5 bases matching. The CDR3 corresponds to CASSSETVNYGYTF. The DNA reads TGTGCCAGCAGCTCGGAGACAGTAAACTATGGCTACACCTTC.